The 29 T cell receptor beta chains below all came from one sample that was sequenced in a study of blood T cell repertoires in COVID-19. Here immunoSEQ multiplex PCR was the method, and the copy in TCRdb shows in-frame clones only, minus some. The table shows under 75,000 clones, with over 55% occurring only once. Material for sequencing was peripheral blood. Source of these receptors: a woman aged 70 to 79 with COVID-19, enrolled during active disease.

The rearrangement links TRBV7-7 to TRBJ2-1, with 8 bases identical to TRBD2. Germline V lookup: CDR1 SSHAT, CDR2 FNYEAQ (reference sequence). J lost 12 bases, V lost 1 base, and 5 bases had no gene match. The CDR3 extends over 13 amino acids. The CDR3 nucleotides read TGTGCCAGCAGCTTAGACCTCCGGGGGGGGCAGTTCTTC. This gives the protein CASSLDLRGGQFF.

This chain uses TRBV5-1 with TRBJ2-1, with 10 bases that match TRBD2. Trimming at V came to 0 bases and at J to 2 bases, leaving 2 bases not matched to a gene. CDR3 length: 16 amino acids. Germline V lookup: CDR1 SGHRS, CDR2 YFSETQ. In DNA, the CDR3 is TGCGCCAGCAGCTTGGGACTAGCGGGCCCCTACAATGAGCAGTTCTTC. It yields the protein CASSLGLAGPYNEQFF. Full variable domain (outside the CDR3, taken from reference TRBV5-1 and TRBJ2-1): KAGVTQTPRYLIKTRGQQVTLSCSPISGHRSVSWYQQTPGQGLQFLFEYFSETQRNKGNFPGRFSGRQFSNSRSEMNVSTLELGDSALYLCASSLGLAGPYNEQFFGPGTRLTVL.

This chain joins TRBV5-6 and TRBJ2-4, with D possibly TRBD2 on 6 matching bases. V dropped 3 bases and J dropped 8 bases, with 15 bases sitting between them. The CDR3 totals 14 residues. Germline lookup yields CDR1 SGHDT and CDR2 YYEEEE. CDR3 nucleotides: TGTGCCAGCAGCTCATGGGCCACGGGAGACATTCAGTACTTC. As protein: CASSSWATGDIQYF.

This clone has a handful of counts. CDR3 DNA sequence: TGTGCCAGCAGCGTAGGCTTTCTGGGGGACTTATATGGCTACACCTTC. It codes for CASSVGFLGDLYGYTF. The gene calls are TRBV9 and TRBJ1-2, with D possibly matching TRBD1 (5 bases). Trimming shortened V by 0 bases and J by 5 bases, and 17 bases separated the two germline ends. This CDR3 has 16 residues. Germline V CDR1 and CDR2: SGDLS, YYNGEE. Together with reference TRBV9 and TRBJ1-2, the CDR3 gives the full variable domain: DSGVTQTPKHLITATGQRVTLRCSPRSGDLSVYWYQQSLDQGLQFLIQYYNGEERAKGNILERFSAQQFPDLHSELNLSSLELGDSALYFCASSVGFLGDLYGYTFGSGTRLTVV.

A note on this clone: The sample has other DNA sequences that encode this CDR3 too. DNA for the CDR3: TGTGCCAGCAGCCAAGAGGGGGGAAACACTGAAGCTTTCTTT. Its translation is CASSQEGGNTEAFF. The chain couples TRBV3-1 (or the pseudogene TRBV3-2) to TRBJ1-1; the D gene is possibly TRBD1 (5 bases). The V gene lost 0 bases and the J gene lost 2 bases, with 7 bases spanning the gap. CDR3 length: 14 amino acids. Germline V CDR1 and CDR2: LGHDT, YNNKEL (reference sequence).

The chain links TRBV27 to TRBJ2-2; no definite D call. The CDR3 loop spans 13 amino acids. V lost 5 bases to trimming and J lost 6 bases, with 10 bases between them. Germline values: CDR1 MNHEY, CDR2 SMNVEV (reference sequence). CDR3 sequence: CASSPFGSGELFF. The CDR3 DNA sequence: TGTGCCAGCAGTCCGTTCGGTTCCGGGGAGCTGTTTTTT.

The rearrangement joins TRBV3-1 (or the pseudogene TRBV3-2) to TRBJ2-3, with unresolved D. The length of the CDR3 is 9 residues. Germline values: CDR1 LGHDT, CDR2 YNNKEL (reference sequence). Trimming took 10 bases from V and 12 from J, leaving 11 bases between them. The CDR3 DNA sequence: TGTGCCACCCCTCTTGTACAGTATTTT. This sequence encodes CATPLVQYF.

This chain's CDR3 is CASSPGLAGVRQETQYF. DNA of the CDR3: TGCGCCAGCAGCCCGGGACTAGCGGGAGTAAGGCAAGAGACCCAGTACTTC. The J gene is TRBJ2-5, the V gene TRBV5-1; 14 nucleotides agree with TRBD2. Germline V CDR1 and CDR2: SGHRS, YFSETQ. The CDR3 loop spans 17 amino acids. The V segment lost 4 bases and the J segment 2 bases; nucleotides outside the gene matches: 7.

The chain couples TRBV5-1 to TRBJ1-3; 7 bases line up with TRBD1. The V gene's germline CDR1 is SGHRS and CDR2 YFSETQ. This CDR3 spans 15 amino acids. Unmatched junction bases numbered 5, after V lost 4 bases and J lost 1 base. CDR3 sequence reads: CASSGEGASGNTIYF. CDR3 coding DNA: TGCGCCAGCAGCGGAGAGGGGGCATCTGGAAACACCATATATTTT.

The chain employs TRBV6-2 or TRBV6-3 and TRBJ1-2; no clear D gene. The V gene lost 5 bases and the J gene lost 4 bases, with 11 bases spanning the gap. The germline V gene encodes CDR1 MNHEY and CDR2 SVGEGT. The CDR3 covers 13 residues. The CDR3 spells CASSVTGSYGYTF. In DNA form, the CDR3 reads TGTGCCAGCAGTGTCACGGGGAGCTATGGCTACACCTTC.

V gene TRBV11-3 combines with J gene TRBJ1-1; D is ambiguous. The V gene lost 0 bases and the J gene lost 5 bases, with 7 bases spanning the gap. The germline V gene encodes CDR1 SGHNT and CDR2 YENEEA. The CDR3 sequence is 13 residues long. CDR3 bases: TGTGCCAGCAGCTTAGAACCGGGGACTGAAGCTTTCTTT. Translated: CASSLEPGTEAFF.

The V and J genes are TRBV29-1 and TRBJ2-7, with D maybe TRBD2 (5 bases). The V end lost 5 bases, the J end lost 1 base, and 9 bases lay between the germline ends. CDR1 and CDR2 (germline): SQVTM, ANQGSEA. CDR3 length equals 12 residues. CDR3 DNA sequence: TGCAGCGTTAACGAGGGTTCCTACGAGCAGTACTTC. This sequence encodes CSVNEGSYEQYF.

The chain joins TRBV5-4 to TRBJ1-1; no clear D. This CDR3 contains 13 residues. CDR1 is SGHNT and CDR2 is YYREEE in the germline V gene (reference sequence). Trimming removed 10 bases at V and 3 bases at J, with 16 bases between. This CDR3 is CASRRTFDTEAFF. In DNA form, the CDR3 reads TGTGCCTCGAGAAGGACTTTCGACACTGAAGCTTTCTTT.

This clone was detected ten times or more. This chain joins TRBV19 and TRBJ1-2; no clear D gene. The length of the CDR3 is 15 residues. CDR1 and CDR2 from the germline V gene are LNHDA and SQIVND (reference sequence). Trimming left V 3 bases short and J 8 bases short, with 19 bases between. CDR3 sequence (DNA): TGTGCCAGTAGTATCGAGACGGGAAAGATCGGGGGCTACACCTTC. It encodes CASSIETGKIGGYTF.

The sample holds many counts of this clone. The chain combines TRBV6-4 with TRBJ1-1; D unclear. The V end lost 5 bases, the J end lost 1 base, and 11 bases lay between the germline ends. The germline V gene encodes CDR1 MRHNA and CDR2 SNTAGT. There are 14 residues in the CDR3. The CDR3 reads CASSPSPGNTEAFF. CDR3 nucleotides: TGTGCCAGCAGTCCTTCCCCAGGGAACACTGAAGCTTTCTTT.

The CDR3 reads CASSQRAAGVGDEQFF. The CDR3, as DNA: TGCGCCAGCAGCCAGAGGGCGGCGGGAGTAGGTGATGAGCAGTTCTTC. The rearrangement links TRBV4-3 to TRBJ2-1; TRBD2 agrees at 7 bases. V shed 3 bases and J 8 bases; nucleotides not matched to a gene: 13. This CDR3 contains 16 residues. Germline V gene lookup returns CDR1 LGHNA and CDR2 YSLEER.

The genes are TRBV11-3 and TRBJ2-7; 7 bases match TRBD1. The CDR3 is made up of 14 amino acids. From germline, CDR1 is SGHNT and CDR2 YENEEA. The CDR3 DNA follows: TGTGCCAGCAGCTTAGGGGGACAGAGTTCCGAGCAGGACGTC. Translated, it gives CASSLGGQSSEQDV.

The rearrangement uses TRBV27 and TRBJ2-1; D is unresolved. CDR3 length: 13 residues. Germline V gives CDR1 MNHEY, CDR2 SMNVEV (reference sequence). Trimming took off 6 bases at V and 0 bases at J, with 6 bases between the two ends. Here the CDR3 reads CASRASSYNEQFF. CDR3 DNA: TGTGCCAGCAGGGCAAGCTCCTACAATGAGCAGTTCTTC.

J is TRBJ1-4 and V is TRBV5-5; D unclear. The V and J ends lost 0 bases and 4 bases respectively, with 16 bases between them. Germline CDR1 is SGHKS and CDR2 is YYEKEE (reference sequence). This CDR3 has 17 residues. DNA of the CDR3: TGTGCCAGCAGCTTGGCCCGAAGCGGGCAGCTTAATGAAAAACTGTTTTTT. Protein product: CASSLARSGQLNEKLFF. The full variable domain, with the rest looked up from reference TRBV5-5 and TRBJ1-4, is DAGVTQSPTHLIKTRGQQVTLRCSPISGHKSVSWYQQVLGQGPQFIFQYYEKEERGRGNFPDRFSARQFPNYSSELNVNALLLGDSALYLCASSLARSGQLNEKLFFGSGTQLSVL.

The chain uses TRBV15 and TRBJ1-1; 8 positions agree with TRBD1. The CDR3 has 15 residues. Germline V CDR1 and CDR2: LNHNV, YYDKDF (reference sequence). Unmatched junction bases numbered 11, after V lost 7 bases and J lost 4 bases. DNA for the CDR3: TGTGCCACCATCCCAGGGGGCTTGGGGGGCACTGAAGCTTTCTTT. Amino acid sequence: CATIPGGLGGTEAFF.

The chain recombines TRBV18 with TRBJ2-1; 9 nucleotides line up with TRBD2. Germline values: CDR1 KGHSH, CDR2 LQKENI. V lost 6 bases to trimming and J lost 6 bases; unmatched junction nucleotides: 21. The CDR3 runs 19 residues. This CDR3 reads CASSRASGTIAGGSNEQFF. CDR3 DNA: TGTGCCAGCTCCCGGGCTAGCGGGACAATTGCCGGCGGAAGCAATGAGCAGTTCTTC. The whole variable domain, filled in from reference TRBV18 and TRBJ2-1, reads NAGVMQNPRHLVRRRGQEARLRCSPMKGHSHVYWYRQLPEEGLKFMVYLQKENIIDESGMPKERFSAEFPKEGPSILRIQQVVRGDSAAYFCASSRASGTIAGGSNEQFFGPGTRLTVL.

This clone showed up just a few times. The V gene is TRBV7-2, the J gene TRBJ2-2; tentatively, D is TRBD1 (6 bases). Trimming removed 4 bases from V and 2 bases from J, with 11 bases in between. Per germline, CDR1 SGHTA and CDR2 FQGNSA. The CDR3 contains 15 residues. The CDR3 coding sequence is TGTGCCAGCAGCTCGGTACAGGGAAACACCGGGGAGCTGTTTTTT. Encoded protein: CASSSVQGNTGELFF.

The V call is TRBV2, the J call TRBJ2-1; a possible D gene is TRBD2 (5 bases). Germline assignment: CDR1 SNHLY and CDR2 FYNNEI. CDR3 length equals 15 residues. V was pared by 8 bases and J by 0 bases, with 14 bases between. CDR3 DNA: TGTGCCAGCCTAGAGGGCCCGAGCTCCTACAATGAGCAGTTCTTC. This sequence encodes CASLEGPSSYNEQFF. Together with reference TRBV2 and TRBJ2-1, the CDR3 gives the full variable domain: EPEVTQTPSHQVTQMGQEVILRCVPISNHLYFYWYRQILGQKVEFLVSFYNNEISEKSEIFDDQFSVERPDGSNFTLKIRSTKLEDSAMYFCASLEGPSSYNEQFFGPGTRLTVL.

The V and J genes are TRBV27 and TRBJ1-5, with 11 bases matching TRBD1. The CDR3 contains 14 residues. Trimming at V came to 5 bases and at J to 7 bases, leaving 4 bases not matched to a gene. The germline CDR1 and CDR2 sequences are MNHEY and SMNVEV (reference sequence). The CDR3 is CASSQDRGRQPQHF. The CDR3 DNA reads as TGTGCCAGCAGTCAGGACAGGGGGCGACAGCCCCAGCATTTT.

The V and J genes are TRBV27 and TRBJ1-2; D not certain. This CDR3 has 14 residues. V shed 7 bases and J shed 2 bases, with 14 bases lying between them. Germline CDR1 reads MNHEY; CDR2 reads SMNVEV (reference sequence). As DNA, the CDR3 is TGTGCCAGCAAACAGTTAGCGAACAACTATGGCTACACCTTC. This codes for CASKQLANNYGYTF.

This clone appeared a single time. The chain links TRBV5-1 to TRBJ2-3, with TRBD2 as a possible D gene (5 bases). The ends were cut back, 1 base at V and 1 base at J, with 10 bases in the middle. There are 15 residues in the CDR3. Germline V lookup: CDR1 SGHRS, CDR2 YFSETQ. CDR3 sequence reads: CASSLNPGGTDTQYF. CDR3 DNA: TGCGCCAGCAGCTTGAATCCCGGGGGCACAGATACGCAGTATTTT.

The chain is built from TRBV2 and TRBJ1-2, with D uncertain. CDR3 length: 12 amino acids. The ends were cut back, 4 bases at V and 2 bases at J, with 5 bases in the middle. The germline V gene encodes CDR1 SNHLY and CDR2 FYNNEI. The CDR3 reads CASSGLNYGYTF. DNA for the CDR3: TGTGCCAGCAGTGGTCTAAACTATGGCTACACCTTC.

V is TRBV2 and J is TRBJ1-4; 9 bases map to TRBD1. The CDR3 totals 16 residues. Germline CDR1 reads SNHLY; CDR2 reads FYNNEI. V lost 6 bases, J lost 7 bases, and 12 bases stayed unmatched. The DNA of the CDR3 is TGTGCCAGCAGCGAAAATACAGGGGGCAACGGTGAAAAACTGTTTTTT. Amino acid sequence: CASSENTGGNGEKLFF.

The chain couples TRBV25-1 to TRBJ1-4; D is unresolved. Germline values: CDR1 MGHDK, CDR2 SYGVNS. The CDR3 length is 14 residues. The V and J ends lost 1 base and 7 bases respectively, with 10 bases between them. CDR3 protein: CASSEFRGAEKLFF. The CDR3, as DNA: TGTGCCAGCAGTGAATTTCGGGGAGCTGAAAAACTGTTTTTT.